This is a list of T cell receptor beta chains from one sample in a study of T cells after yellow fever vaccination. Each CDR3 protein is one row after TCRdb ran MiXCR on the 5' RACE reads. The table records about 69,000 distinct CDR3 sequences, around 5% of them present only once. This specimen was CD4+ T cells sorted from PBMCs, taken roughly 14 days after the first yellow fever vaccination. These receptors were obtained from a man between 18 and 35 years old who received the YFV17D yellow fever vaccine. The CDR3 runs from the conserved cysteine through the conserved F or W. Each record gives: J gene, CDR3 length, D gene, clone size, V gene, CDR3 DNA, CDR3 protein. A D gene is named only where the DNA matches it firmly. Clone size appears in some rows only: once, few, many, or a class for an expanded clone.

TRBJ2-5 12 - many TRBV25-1 TGTGCCAGTGGAGAGTGGGGTGAGACCCAGTACTTC CASGEWGETQYF
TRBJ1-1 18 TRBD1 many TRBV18 TGTGCCAGCTCACCAAACCGACAGGGGGCTGGGATGAACACTGAAGCTTTCTTT CASSPNRQGAGMNTEAFF
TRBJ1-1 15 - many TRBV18 TGTGCCAGCTCACCCGTCACCGTAAAGAACACTGAAGCTTTCTTT CASSPVTVKNTEAFF
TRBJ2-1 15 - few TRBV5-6 TGTGCCAGCAGCTTGGCTTTTAGGGTCGCCAATGAGCAGTTCTTC CASSLAFRVANEQFF
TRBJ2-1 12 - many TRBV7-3 TGTGCCAGCAGCTTAAGGGGGAATGAGCAGTTCTTC CASSLRGNEQFF
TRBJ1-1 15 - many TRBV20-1 TGCAGTGCTAGAGTCTTCGGATCGGGGAACACTGAAGCTTTCTTT CSARVFGSGNTEAFF
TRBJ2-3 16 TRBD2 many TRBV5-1 TGCGCCAGCAGCGAGACACTGACTAGCGGGGAGCATACGCAGTATTTT CASSETLTSGEHTQYF
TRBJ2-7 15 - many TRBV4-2 TGTGCCAGCAGCCTGAGTGGGCAGACCGGCTACGAGCAGTACTTC CASSLSGQTGYEQYF
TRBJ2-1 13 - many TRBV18 TGTGCCAGCTCATCCCCTAGAGACGGTGAGCAGTTCTTC CASSSPRDGEQFF
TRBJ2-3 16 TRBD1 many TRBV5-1 TGCGCCAGCAGCTTGCTATGGACAGGGGACCCAGATACGCAGTATTTT CASSLLWTGDPDTQYF
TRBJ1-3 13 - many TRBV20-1 TGCAGTGTCGGGGGGAGCTCTGGAAACACCATATATTTT CSVGGSSGNTIYF
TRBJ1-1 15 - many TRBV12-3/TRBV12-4 TGTGCCAGCAGTATGGAACCACTCAGGAGCACTGAAGCTTTCTTT CASSMEPLRSTEAFF
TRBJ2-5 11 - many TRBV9 TGTGCCAGCAGCGACTCGGAGACCCAGTACTTC CASSDSETQYF
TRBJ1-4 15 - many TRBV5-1 TGCGCCAGCAGCTCCCCGGAGCTAGCGGCGGGAAAACTGTTTTTT CASSSPELAAGKLFF
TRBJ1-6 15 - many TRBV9 TGTGCCAGCAGCTTCGGACAATCCTATAATTCACCCCTCCACTTT CASSFGQSYNSPLHF
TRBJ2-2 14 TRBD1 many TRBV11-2 TGTGCCAGCAGCATCGACAGGGGTTCCGGGGAGCTGTTTTTT CASSIDRGSGELFF
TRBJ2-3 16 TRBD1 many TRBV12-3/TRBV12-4 TGTGCCAGCAGTCCTCAGGGGGCGGCGGGCACAGATACGCAGTATTTT CASSPQGAAGTDTQYF
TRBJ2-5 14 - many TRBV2 TGTGCCAGCAGTATACAGGGAGGCGAAGAGACCCAGTACTTC CASSIQGGEETQYF
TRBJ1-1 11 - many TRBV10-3 TGTGCCATCAGTATGAACACTGAAGCTTTCTTT CAISMNTEAFF
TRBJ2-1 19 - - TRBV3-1 TGTGCCAGCAGCCAGCGGTCGCAGGGGCGCCTGAGCTCCTACAATGAGCAGTTCTTC CASSQRSQGRLSSYNEQFF
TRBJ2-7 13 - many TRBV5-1 TGCGCCAGCAGCTCGGAAGCCGGGTACGAGCAGTACTTC CASSSEAGYEQYF
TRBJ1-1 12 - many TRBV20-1 TGCAGTGCTCAGGACGGAAACACTGAAGCTTTCTTT CSAQDGNTEAFF
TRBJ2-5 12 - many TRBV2 TGTGCCAGCGGGGCAGACCAAGAGACCCAGTACTTC CASGADQETQYF
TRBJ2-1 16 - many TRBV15 TGTGCCACCAGCAGAAGTTTGGACTCGACCTACAATGAGCAGTTCTTC CATSRSLDSTYNEQFF
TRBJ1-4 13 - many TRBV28 TGTGCCAGCAGCTCGGGCACTATCGAAAAACTGTTTTTT CASSSGTIEKLFF
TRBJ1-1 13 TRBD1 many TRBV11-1 TGTGCCAGCCGGACAGGGATGAACACTGAAGCTTTCTTT CASRTGMNTEAFF
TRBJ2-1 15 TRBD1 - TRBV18 TGTGCCAGCTCACCCATTGACAGGGGGCGAAATGAGCAGTTCTTC CASSPIDRGRNEQFF
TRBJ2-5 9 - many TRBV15 TGTGCCACCTACGAGACCCAGTACTTC CATYETQYF
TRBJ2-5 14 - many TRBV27 TGTGCCAGCAGTTTTCTCGTAGGGGGAGAGACCCAGTACTTC CASSFLVGGETQYF
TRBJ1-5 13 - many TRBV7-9 TGTGCCAGCAGCTGGGATTTCAATCAGCCCCAGCATTTT CASSWDFNQPQHF
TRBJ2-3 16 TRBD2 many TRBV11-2 TGTGCCAGCAGCTTGAGGAGCGGGGGAAGCACAGATACGCAGTATTTT CASSLRSGGSTDTQYF
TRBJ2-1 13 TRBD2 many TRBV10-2 TGCGCCAGCACGTCGCGGGGGGGTAATGAGCAGTTCTTC CASTSRGGNEQFF
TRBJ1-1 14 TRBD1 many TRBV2 TGTGCCAGCAGTCTGACAGGGGGCTCGTCTGAAGCTTTCTTT CASSLTGGSSEAFF
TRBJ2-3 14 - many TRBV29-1 TGCAGCGTTGGGAGGGCCTCCGACACAGATACGCAGTATTTT CSVGRASDTDTQYF
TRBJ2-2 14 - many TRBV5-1 TGCGCCAGCAGCTCTCTTACATCAACCGGGGAGCTGTTTTTT CASSSLTSTGELFF
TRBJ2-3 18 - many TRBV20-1 TGCAGTGCTAGGGACGAAGGCGTGATGAGTGCTAGCACAGATACGCAGTATTTT CSARDEGVMSASTDTQYF
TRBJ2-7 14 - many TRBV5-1 TGCGCCAGCAGCTTTACAGGGCACGCCTACGAGCAGTACTTC CASSFTGHAYEQYF
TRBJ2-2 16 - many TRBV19 TGTGCCAGTAGTATAGAGGCAGGGTCGGGCACCGGGGAGCTGTTTTTT CASSIEAGSGTGELFF
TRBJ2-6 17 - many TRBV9 TGTGCCAGCAGCGTAGTCCCGGGGTACTCTGGGGCCAACGTCCTGACTTTC CASSVVPGYSGANVLTF
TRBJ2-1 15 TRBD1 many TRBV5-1 TGCGCCAGCTCGAATTCGGGACAGGGGGCTAATGAGCAGTTCTTC CASSNSGQGANEQFF
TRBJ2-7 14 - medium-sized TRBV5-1 TGCGCCAGCAGCTTGGGGGACACAGGGAACGAGCAGTACTTC CASSLGDTGNEQYF
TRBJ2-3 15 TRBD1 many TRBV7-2 TGTGCCAGCAGCCCGACAGGGCAATTCGCAGATACGCAGTATTTT CASSPTGQFADTQYF
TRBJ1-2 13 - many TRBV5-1 TGCGCCAGCAGCCCCCCAGGCAACTATGGCTACACCTTC CASSPPGNYGYTF